Listed below are T cell receptor beta chains from one sample, sequenced in a study of blood T cell repertoires in COVID-19. Libraries were prepared by immunoSEQ multiplex PCR; TCRdb keeps only in-frame clonotypes and omits some of them. The sample includes 230,000 or so clones, roughly 84% of them seen just once. The sequenced sample was peripheral blood. The source is a man aged 40-49 years who had recovered from COVID-19. Each CDR3 is given with its conserved first and last residue. A D gene is named only where the DNA matches it firmly. Not all rows give a size; the values are once, few, many and, for expanded clones, a class.

clone size	V gene	D gene	J gene	CDR3 DNA	CDR3 protein
-	TRBV4-2	TRBD1	TRBJ1-2	TGTGCCAGCAGCCATACCAACAAACAGGGGAACGGCTACACCTTC	CASSHTNKQGNGYTF
-	TRBV9	-	TRBJ1-2	TGTGCCAGCAGCGTAGTACCCGACAGGCCCGATACAGCTAACTATGGCTACACCTTC	CASSVVPDRPDTANYGYTF
-	TRBV30	TRBD1	TRBJ1-1	TGTGCCTGGAGTCCTCACAGGGGGCTGACTGAAGCTTTCTTT	CAWSPHRGLTEAFF
-	TRBV7-2	-	TRBJ1-1	TGTGCCAGCAGACAGATAAGAAGCACCAGTGAAGCTTTCTTT	CASRQIRSTSEAFF
once	TRBV10-3	-	TRBJ1-3	TGTGCCATCGAGGGGGCTGGAAACACCATATATTTT	CAIEGAGNTIYF
-	TRBV9	TRBD1	TRBJ2-5	TGTGCCAGCAGCACGACAGGGGGAGAGACCCAGTACTTC	CASSTTGGETQYF
-	TRBV5-1	TRBD1	TRBJ1-2	TGCGCCAGCAGCGCTACGGACAGGGTAACATTTGGCTACACCTTC	CASSATDRVTFGYTF
-	TRBV29-1	-	TRBJ2-6	TGCAGCGTTGAGGAGGATTCTGGGGCCAACGTCCTGACTTTC	CSVEEDSGANVLTF
-	TRBV30	-	TRBJ2-7	TGTGCCGGCCTAAGACAGACCTCCTACGAGCAGTACTTC	CAGLRQTSYEQYF
-	TRBV9	-	TRBJ2-3	TGTGCCAGCAGCTATGGACTGACCTCCAGGACAGATACGCAGTATTTT	CASSYGLTSRTDTQYF
-	TRBV7-2	-	TRBJ2-7	TGTGCCAGCAGCTCCTACAGGGCCGCCTACGAGCAGTACTTC	CASSSYRAAYEQYF
-	TRBV14	-	TRBJ2-7	TGTGCCAGCAGCCAAGATCAGAGGGCCGGTACCTACGAGCAGTACTTC	CASSQDQRAGTYEQYF
-	TRBV4-3	-	TRBJ1-2	TGCGCCAGCAGCCAAGATTATCATGGCTACACCTTC	CASSQDYHGYTF
-	TRBV7-9	TRBD1	TRBJ1-2	TGTGCCAGCAGCTCCTGGGACAGGGGGCATAATGGCTACACCTTC	CASSSWDRGHNGYTF
-	TRBV13	TRBD1	TRBJ1-1	TGTGCCAGCAGCTTAGAGACAGGGAAAGCTTTCTTT	CASSLETGKAFF
-	TRBV7-2	TRBD2	TRBJ2-7	TGTGCCAGCAGCTTCATGCCTAGCGGGAGGGCGTACGAGCAGTACTTC	CASSFMPSGRAYEQYF
few	TRBV12-3/TRBV12-4	-	TRBJ1-5	TGTGCCAGCAGTTTTAATAGCAATCAGCCCCAGCATTTT	CASSFNSNQPQHF
once	TRBV7-9	TRBD2	TRBJ2-1	TGTGCCAGCAGCTCCCTAGCGGGAGAGGGTCCACATGAGCAGTTCTTC	CASSSLAGEGPHEQFF
-	TRBV4-3	-	TRBJ2-7	TGCGCCAGCAGCCAAGATTATGTGACAGCCGAGCAGTACTTC	CASSQDYVTAEQYF
few	TRBV10-3	TRBD1	TRBJ1-1	TGTGCCGGACAGGGCCTGAACACTGAAGCTTTCTTT	CAGQGLNTEAFF
-	TRBV12-3/TRBV12-4	-	TRBJ1-1	TGTGCCAGCAGCTGGCAAACTGAAGCTTTCTTT	CASSWQTEAFF
-	TRBV7-6	-	TRBJ2-7	TGTGCCAGCAGCTCCGGCAGGGTCGGGCAGTACTTC	CASSSGRVGQYF
-	TRBV3-1/TRBV3-2	TRBD2	TRBJ2-7	TGTGCCAGCAGCGCGCCGGGAGGGGCCTACGAGCAGTACTTC	CASSAPGGAYEQYF
once	TRBV7-2	TRBD2	TRBJ2-3	TGTGCCAGCGGGGCGGGAGTTAGCACAGATACGCAGTATTTT	CASGAGVSTDTQYF
-	TRBV3-1/TRBV3-2	-	TRBJ1-1	TGTGCCAGCAGCCATTATCTTAGCTGGCGGAGACCGGGTGAAGCTTTCTTT	CASSHYLSWRRPGEAFF
-	TRBV6-2/TRBV6-3	-	TRBJ1-1	TGTGCCAGCAGCCACTCCCCCGTGACATTTGCAAACACTGAAGCTTTCTTT	CASSHSPVTFANTEAFF
-	TRBV3-1/TRBV3-2	-	TRBJ1-6	TGTGCCAGCAGCCCTTCGGTGGGAGGCAATTCACCCCTCCACTTT	CASSPSVGGNSPLHF
-	TRBV5-4	-	TRBJ1-2	TGTGCCAGCAGCTTTAACGGGGGGACGAATGGCTACACCTTC	CASSFNGGTNGYTF
-	TRBV7-2	-	TRBJ2-1	TGTGCCAGCAGCTTAGGACTAGAGCCACCCTACAATGAGCAGTTCTTC	CASSLGLEPPYNEQFF
once	TRBV3-1/TRBV3-2	TRBD1	TRBJ1-4	TGTGCCAGCAGCAAGGGACAGGGGAGTGAAAAACTGTTTTTT	CASSKGQGSEKLFF
-	TRBV7-2	-	TRBJ2-3	TGTGCCAGCAGCTTCGCGGGACTTCACACAGATACGCAGTATTTT	CASSFAGLHTDTQYF
-	TRBV5-1	-	TRBJ1-1	TGCGCCAGCAGCTCAGGACAGTTAGGCACTGAAGCTTTCTTT	CASSSGQLGTEAFF
-	TRBV6-5	-	TRBJ1-6	TGTGCCAGCAGTTACTCGAGTCCATCACCCCTCCACTTT	CASSYSSPSPLHF
-	TRBV6-5	-	TRBJ1-3	TGTGCCACCTCTGTGGCCAGCGGGCGGGACACCATATATTTT	CATSVASGRDTIYF
-	TRBV19	-	TRBJ1-2	TGTGCCAGTTTCTCAGGGCGGTATGGCTACACCTTC	CASFSGRYGYTF
-	TRBV19	TRBD2	TRBJ2-3	TGTGCCAGTAGCAGCCTAGCGGGAGCTGGTGACACAGATACGCAGTATTTT	CASSSLAGAGDTDTQYF
-	TRBV29-1	-	TRBJ2-3	TGCAGCGTTGGCACAGATAGCACAGATACGCAGTATTTT	CSVGTDSTDTQYF
-	TRBV10-3	TRBD1	TRBJ2-5	TGTGCCATCAGTGATCGGGGACAGGGCTTCGGTCAAGAGACCCAGTACTTC	CAISDRGQGFGQETQYF
-	TRBV30	TRBD1	TRBJ2-7	TGTGCCTGGAGTGAACCGGGACAGGGGAACATCGAGCAGTACTTC	CAWSEPGQGNIEQYF
-	TRBV18	-	TRBJ1-2	TGTGCCAGCTCACCCCGGGATGGGGGGTTGGATGGCTACACCTTC	CASSPRDGGLDGYTF
-	TRBV21-1	-	TRBJ1-5	TGTGCCAGCAGCAAAGGGGAGGACAGGGAGTGGTTCGATCAGCCCCAGCATTTT	CASSKGEDREWFDQPQHF
once	TRBV5-1	-	TRBJ2-1	TGCGCCAGCAGCTGGGACCCGGGGGTCAATGAGCAGTTCTTC	CASSWDPGVNEQFF
-	TRBV5-5	-	TRBJ1-4	TGTGCCAGCTCCTTAACCGGGACACCAAAACTGTTTTTT	CASSLTGTPKLFF
-	TRBV18	TRBD2	TRBJ2-1	TGTGCCAGCTCCGGGGGGGGGCGAAGTAATGAGCAGTTCTTC	CASSGGGRSNEQFF
-	TRBV2	TRBD1	TRBJ2-1	TGTGCCAGCAGAGGCCGCCATGGGACAGCATACAATGAGCAGTTCTTC	CASRGRHGTAYNEQFF
-	TRBV7-9	-	TRBJ1-1	TGTGCCAGCAGCCGCACTGGGGCACGGAACACTGAAGCTTTCTTT	CASSRTGARNTEAFF
once	TRBV19	TRBD2	TRBJ2-5	TGTGCCAGTAGTATAGGAGGGACTAGCGGGGGGCCCGGGGCCCAGTACTTC	CASSIGGTSGGPGAQYF